This paragraph covers one T cell receptor (beta chain) sequence. There is no known antigen for this receptor. No much larger clone is present one base from it, and per-base qualities are unavailable. The source of the sample is a study of blood T cell repertoires in COVID-19 (dated by TCRdb to the early 2020s). Regarding the complete study: Collaborator samples came from the United States, Italy and Spain and covered acute and convalescent phases of COVID-19. Samples came from the ongoing ImmuneRACE study (first 160 participants) plus 1,254 subjects from 6 global collaborators. Where HLA class I and class II types were available, the types were taken from metadata supplied by the sample provider, not from assay-based typing. The repertoires were released in a freely available public database intended as a resource for research on the immune response to SARS-CoV-2. The prospective study material was composed of cDNA or gDNA derived from T cells, B-cell-depleted T cells, or PBMCs. The sample metadata nearly always contained a de-identified subject ID, COVID-19 status, age in years and sex. Subjects who had been exposed to COVID-19, were actively infected with it, or had recovered from it provided the deeply sampled blood TCRbeta repertoires that made up the dataset. Study-wide findings and limitations: The amount of clinical and demographic metadata varied by source and participant and was provided uncurated.

Participants in the prospective study were enrolled through a virtual design, were aged roughly 18 to 100 years, and lived in 24 United States geographic areas. In the prospective study, participants were assigned to cohorts based on the clinical history participants reported in a screening survey and a study questionnaire. A participant counted as exposed if, within 2 weeks of entering the study, that participant had been in contact with someone who had a PCR-confirmed or clinician-diagnosed COVID-19 case. Mobile phlebotomists in the prospective study collected whole blood, serum and a nasopharyngeal or oropharyngeal swab from every participant. Over a 2-month period, participants in the prospective study had the option of providing additional blood draws and questionnaires. Before DNA extraction, blood samples from the prospective study were shipped at room temperature or frozen. According to the germline V gene (reference sequence), CDR1 reads LNHDA and CDR2 reads SQIVND. The CDR3 runs 14 residues from the cysteine to the phenylalanine. The entry retains the CDR3 DNA only, 42 bases that are in frame from base 1. V and J lose 3 bases and 3 bases, and a span of 8 bases separates them.

The immunoSEQ Assay, a bias-controlled multiplex PCR, was used to amplify TCRbeta CDR3 regions from genomic DNA. The study's processing was this. The number of nucleated cells in each sample was estimated by amplification of reference gene primers within the assay. To quantify the absolute abundance of each unique TCRbeta CDR3 rearrangement, sequence reads were collapsed and filtered. For each sample, productive Simpson clonality was calculated by taking the square root of Simpson's diversity index across productive rearrangements. TCRdb took this table from immuneACCESS and kept in-frame rearrangements with V and J called. Such tables lack part of the clones; where checked against another copy, unresolved V genes explain under half of the gap, and the rest is unexplained. V and J calls and clone size are given by that table; D and trimming were obtained from the DNA. The sample records 250,000 to 400,000 clones, 75% to 90% of which are singletons. Jointly, the top ten make up around 1.8% of the sample.

This receptor was taken from a woman in her 30s who had been exposed to COVID-19. The sequenced sample was PBMCs or T cells enriched from blood (not recorded which). The chain joins TRBV19 to TRBJ1-4; TRBD1 is a weak D gene call, 5 bases matching. The DNA sequence is as follows: TGTGCCAGTAGTATCAGGGCGGCTAATGAAAAACTGTTTTTT. The encoded protein is CASSIRAANEKLFF. The full variable domain, completed from the reference TRBV19 and TRBJ1-4 proteins outside the CDR3, reads DGGITQSPKYLFRKEGQNVTLSCEQNLNHDAMYWYRQDPGQGLRLIYYSQIVNDFQKGDIAEGYSVSREKKESFPLTVTSAQKNPTAFYLCASSIRAANEKLFFGSGTQLSVL.